This T cell receptor (beta chain) is from a study of T cells after yellow fever vaccination. At the level of the study: SMART-Seq v4 Ultra Low Input prepared the low-cell-number fractions.

Whole-study results and caveats: Subsequent booster samples again held most clones from primary vaccination (96% CD4, about 90% CD8).

Germline CDR1 reads SGHTA; CDR2 reads FQGNSA. The CDR3 sequence is 11 residues long. The V end lost 5 bases, the J end lost 8 bases, and 7 bases lay between the germline ends. TCR cDNA was made by 5'RACE template switching, adding a universal primer site and UMIs. From the 5' RACE reads, TCRdb called clonotypes with MiXCR, one entry per CDR3 protein. The data hold approximately 600,000 distinct CDR3 sequences, with around 12% observed a single time. About this clonotype: Its matching antigen is unknown.

The receptor comes from a young man who received the YFV17D yellow fever vaccine. Sample: PBMCs, taken on the day of the yellow fever booster vaccination. The chain is built from TRBV7-2 and TRBJ2-1, with unresolved D. The CDR3 bases are TGTGCCAGCAGCCCCACGTATGAGCAGTTCTTC. It encodes CASSPTYEQFF.